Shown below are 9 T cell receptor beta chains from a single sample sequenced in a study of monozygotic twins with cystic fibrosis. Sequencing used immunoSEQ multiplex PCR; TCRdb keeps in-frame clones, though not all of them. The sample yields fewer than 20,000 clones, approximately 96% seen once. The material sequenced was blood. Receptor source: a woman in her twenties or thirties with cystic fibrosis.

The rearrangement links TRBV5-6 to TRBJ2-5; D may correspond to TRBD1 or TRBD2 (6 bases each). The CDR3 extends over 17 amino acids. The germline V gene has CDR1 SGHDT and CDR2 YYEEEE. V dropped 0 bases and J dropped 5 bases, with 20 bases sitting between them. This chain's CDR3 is CASSLAGMGGGYETQYF. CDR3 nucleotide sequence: TGTGCCAGCAGCTTGGCTGGCATGGGGGGCGGGTATGAGACCCAGTACTTC.

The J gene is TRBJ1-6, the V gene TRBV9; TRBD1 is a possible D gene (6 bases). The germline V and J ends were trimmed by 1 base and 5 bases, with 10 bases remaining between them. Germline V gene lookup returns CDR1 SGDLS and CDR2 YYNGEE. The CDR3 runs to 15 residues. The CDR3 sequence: CASSVQGQHNSPLHF. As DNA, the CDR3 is TGTGCCAGCAGCGTACAGGGGCAACATAATTCACCCCTCCACTTT.

This CDR3 is CASSQDLWRQPRQYF. In DNA form, the CDR3 reads TGTGCCAGCAGCCAAGATCTTTGGAGACAGCCCAGGCAGTACTTC. This sequence joins TRBV4-2 and TRBJ2-7; maybe TRBD1 (5 bases). The CDR3 contains 15 residues. CDR1 is LGHNA and CDR2 is YNFKEQ in the germline V gene. The V gene lost 0 bases and the J gene lost 9 bases, with 18 bases spanning the gap.

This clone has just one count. CDR3 sequence (DNA): TGTGCCAGCAGTTTCTCAGAGAATCCCTACGAGCAGTACTTC. Protein: CASSFSENPYEQYF. The chain is built from TRBV6-5 and TRBJ2-7; D gene ambiguous. Per germline, CDR1 MNHEY and CDR2 SVGAGI. With 4 bases removed from V and 2 bases from J, the gap between germline ends came to 12 bases. This CDR3 is 14 amino acids long.

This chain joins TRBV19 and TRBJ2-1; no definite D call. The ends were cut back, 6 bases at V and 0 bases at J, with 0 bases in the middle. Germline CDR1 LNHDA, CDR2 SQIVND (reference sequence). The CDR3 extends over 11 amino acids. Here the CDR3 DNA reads TGTGCCAGTAGCTCCTACAATGAGCAGTTCTTC. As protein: CASSSYNEQFF.

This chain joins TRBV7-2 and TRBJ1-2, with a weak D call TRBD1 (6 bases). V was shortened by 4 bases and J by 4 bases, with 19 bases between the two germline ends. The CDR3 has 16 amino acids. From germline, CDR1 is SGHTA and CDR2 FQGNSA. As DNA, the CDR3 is TGTGCCAGCAGCTACGCGGTACGGGGGCAACCCTATGGCTACACCTTC. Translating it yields CASSYAVRGQPYGYTF.

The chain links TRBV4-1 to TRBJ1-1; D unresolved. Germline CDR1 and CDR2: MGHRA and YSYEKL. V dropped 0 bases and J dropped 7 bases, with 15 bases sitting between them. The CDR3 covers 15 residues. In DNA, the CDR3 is TGCGCCAGCAGCCAAGATCGTCTATTACGGGGTGAAGCTTTCTTT. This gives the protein CASSQDRLLRGEAFF.

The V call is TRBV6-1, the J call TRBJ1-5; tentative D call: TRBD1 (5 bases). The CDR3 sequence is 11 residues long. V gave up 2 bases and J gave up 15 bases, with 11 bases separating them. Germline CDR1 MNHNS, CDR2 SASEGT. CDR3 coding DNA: TGTGCCAGCAGTGAACCAGGGTACTCGCATTTT. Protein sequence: CASSEPGYSHF.

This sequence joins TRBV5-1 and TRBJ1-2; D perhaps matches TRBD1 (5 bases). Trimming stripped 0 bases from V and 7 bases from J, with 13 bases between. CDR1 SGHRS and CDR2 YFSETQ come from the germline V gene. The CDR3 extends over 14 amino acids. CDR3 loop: CASSLDAGSGGYTF. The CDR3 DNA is TGCGCCAGCAGCTTGGATGCAGGGTCCGGTGGCTACACCTTC.